This entry concerns a single T cell receptor (beta chain). The record originates from a study of control samples from healthy donors and cancer patients. V lost 1 base and J lost 6, with 4 bases in between. This CDR3 comprises 13 residues. Germline lookup yields CDR1 SGHNT and CDR2 YENEEA. Here immunoSEQ multiplex PCR was the method, and the copy in TCRdb shows in-frame clones only, minus some. The table lists more than 95,000 clones, more than 85% of them singletons. The sequencing input was blood. The chain carries TRBV11-3 and TRBJ1-6; D is ambiguous. This TCR was recovered from a young man in good health. CDR3 DNA: TGTGCCAGCAGCTTAGGCGTTAATTCACCCCTCCACTTT. Translating it yields CASSLGVNSPLHF. Full variable domain (remainder filled in from reference TRBV11-3 and TRBJ1-6): EAGVVQSPRYKIIEKKQPVAFWCNPISGHNTLYWYLQNLGQGPELLIRYENEEAVDDSQLPKDRFSAERLKGVDSTLKIQPAELGDSAVYLCASSLGVNSPLHFGNGTRLTVT.